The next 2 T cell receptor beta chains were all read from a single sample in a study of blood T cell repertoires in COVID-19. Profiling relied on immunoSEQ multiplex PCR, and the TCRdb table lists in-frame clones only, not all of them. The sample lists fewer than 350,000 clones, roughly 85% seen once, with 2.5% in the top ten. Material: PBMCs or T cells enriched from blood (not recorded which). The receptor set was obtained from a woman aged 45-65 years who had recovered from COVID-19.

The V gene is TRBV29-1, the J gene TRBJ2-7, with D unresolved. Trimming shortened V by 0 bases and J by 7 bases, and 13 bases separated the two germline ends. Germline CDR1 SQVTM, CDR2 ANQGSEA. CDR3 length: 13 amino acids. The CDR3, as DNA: TGCAGCGTTGAAGAAAACGGTAAGTCAGAGCAGTACTTC. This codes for CSVEENGKSEQYF.

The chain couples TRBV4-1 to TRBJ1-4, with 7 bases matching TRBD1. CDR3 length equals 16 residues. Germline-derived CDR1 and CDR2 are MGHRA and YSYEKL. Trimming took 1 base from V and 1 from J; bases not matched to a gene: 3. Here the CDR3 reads CASSQANRGTNEKLFF. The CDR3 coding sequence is TGCGCCAGCAGCCAAGCTAACAGGGGAACTAATGAAAAACTGTTTTTT.